This T cell receptor (beta chain) was identified in a study of STAT3 mutations in large granular lymphocyte leukemia. General study results and limits: In some patients, a small highly pathogenic clone possibly went undetected. After therapy, about 35% of the 18 patients switched clonotypes, all new clones STAT3 wild type. Some patients had dominant TCR clones larger than their STAT3 mutant burden. Every T-LGLL patient had at least one immunodominant TCRbeta clonotype.

Some clones are missing from TCRdb's copy, which holds only in-frame ones; the method was immunoSEQ multiplex PCR. The sample consists of 30,000 to 45,000 clones, nearly 90% of them appearing once. In regard to this clone: The target antigen is unknown.

CDR1 is ENHRY, CDR2 SYGVKD, per germline. The CDR3 is made up of 15 amino acids. V lost 6 bases to trimming and J lost 0 bases, with 13 bases between them. The chain joins TRBV10-3 to TRBJ2-3; D ambiguous. The sequence was obtained from a human donor with T large granular lymphocyte leukemia. Some clones in this sample may be carry-over from other donors' samples. Specimen: PBMCs. The DNA of the CDR3 is TGTGCCATCAGCCACGTCCTAGACAGCACAGATACGCAGTATTTT. Translating gives CAISHVLDSTDTQYF.